Below, 20 T cell receptor beta chains from the same sample are listed, as sequenced in a study of blood T cell repertoires in COVID-19. Assay used: immunoSEQ multiplex PCR; TCRdb lists only in-frame clones, some missing. The sample shows 250,000 to 300,000 clones, about nine tenths of them seen only once. Sequenced material: PBMCs or T cells enriched from blood (not recorded which). All receptors derive from a woman aged 40 to 50 who had recovered from COVID-19.

The genes are TRBV7-2 and TRBJ2-3; D not resolved. The ends were cut back, 1 base at V and 4 bases at J, with 12 bases in the middle. The germline V gene encodes CDR1 SGHTA and CDR2 FQGNSA. The CDR3 loop spans 15 amino acids. CDR3 in amino acids: CASSLVLSTSDTQYF. In DNA, the CDR3 is TGTGCCAGCAGCTTAGTTTTGTCAACATCAGATACGCAGTATTTT.

This clone was counted a few times. The chain joins TRBV18 to TRBJ1-2; TRBD1 might be the D (5 bases). This CDR3 region has 16 residues. Trimming removed 2 bases from V and 4 bases from J, with 17 bases in between. The germline CDR1 and CDR2 sequences are KGHSH and LQKENI. The CDR3 reads CASSPAYRQNTYGYTF. The DNA for the CDR3 is TGTGCCAGCTCACCAGCCTACCGACAGAACACCTATGGCTACACCTTC.

The genes are TRBV5-1 and TRBJ2-2, with D perhaps matching TRBD1 (5 bases). Germline V gene lookup returns CDR1 SGHRS and CDR2 YFSETQ. V lost 0 bases to trimming and J lost 7 bases, with 13 bases between them. The CDR3 length is 15 residues. CDR3 loop: CASSLDPGPNGELFF. As DNA, the CDR3 is TGCGCCAGCAGCTTGGATCCAGGGCCGAACGGGGAGCTGTTTTTT. Full variable domain (rest looked up from reference TRBV5-1 and TRBJ2-2): KAGVTQTPRYLIKTRGQQVTLSCSPISGHRSVSWYQQTPGQGLQFLFEYFSETQRNKGNFPGRFSGRQFSNSRSEMNVSTLELGDSALYLCASSLDPGPNGELFFGEGSRLTVL.

The V gene is TRBV19, the J gene TRBJ1-4; 7 bases match TRBD1. CDR1 is LNHDA, CDR2 SQIVND, per germline (reference sequence). The CDR3 has 15 amino acids. Trimming took 7 bases from V and 5 from J; bases not matched to a gene: 10. The CDR3 region has the DNA TGTGCCAGTAAACCCGCCGGGACAGCAAATGAAAAACTGTTTTTT. Translating gives CASKPAGTANEKLFF. Supplemented by reference TRBV19 and TRBJ1-4, the full variable domain reads DGGITQSPKYLFRKEGQNVTLSCEQNLNHDAMYWYRQDPGQGLRLIYYSQIVNDFQKGDIAEGYSVSREKKESFPLTVTSAQKNPTAFYLCASKPAGTANEKLFFGSGTQLSVL.

The rearrangement links TRBV3-1 (or the pseudogene TRBV3-2) to TRBJ2-7; D may be TRBD2 (5 bases). V was pared by 2 bases and J by 3 bases, with 11 bases between. CDR3 length: 14 residues. CDR1 and CDR2 (germline): LGHDT, YNNKEL (reference sequence). The CDR3 loop is CASSQWRGFYEQYF. As DNA, the CDR3 is TGTGCCAGCAGCCAATGGAGAGGGTTCTACGAGCAGTACTTC.

This clone showed up just once. The chain employs TRBV5-8 and TRBJ1-5, with D possibly TRBD1 on 5 matching bases. The CDR3 is made up of 14 amino acids. CDR1 is SGHTS, CDR2 YDEGEE, per germline. Trimming shortened V by 7 bases and J by 2 bases, and 13 bases separated the two germline ends. The CDR3 protein is CASYPDTGNQPQHF. The DNA of the CDR3 is TGTGCCAGCTATCCGGACACAGGCAATCAGCCCCAGCATTTT.

The table lists this clone with a few counts. The rearrangement uses TRBV11-2 and TRBJ2-5; 14 nucleotides agree with TRBD2. Per germline, CDR1 SGHAT and CDR2 FQNNGV. The length of the CDR3 is 17 residues. V shed 5 bases, J shed 5 bases, and the junction held 10 bases outside the gene matches. In nucleotides, the CDR3 is TGTGCCAGCAGCCCGATGGGACTAGCGGGGGTTGGTGAGACCCAGTACTTC. Its protein product is CASSPMGLAGVGETQYF. The full variable domain, rest sourced from reference TRBV11-2 and TRBJ2-5, is EAGVAQSPRYKIIEKRQSVAFWCNPISGHATLYWYQQILGQGPKLLIQFQNNGVVDDSQLPKDRFSAERLKGVDSTLKIQPAKLEDSAVYLCASSPMGLAGVGETQYFGPGTRLLVL.

V is TRBV18 and J is TRBJ2-5, with unresolved D. The CDR3 covers 13 residues. Germline CDR1 is KGHSH and CDR2 is LQKENI. The V gene lost 6 bases and the J gene lost 1 base, with 9 bases spanning the gap. The CDR3, as DNA: TGTGCCAGCTCCCGACTTCCCCAAGAGACCCAGTACTTC. Translating it yields CASSRLPQETQYF.

The V call is TRBV30, the J call TRBJ1-6, with D possibly TRBD1 on 5 matching bases. The germline CDR1 and CDR2 sequences are GTSNPN and SVGIG (reference sequence). There are 16 residues in the CDR3. Trimming left V 0 bases short and J 9 bases short, with 18 bases between. The CDR3 nucleotides are TGTGCCTGGAGTGTACGAAGGGGCAGGTTAGGTTCACCCCTCCACTTT. Amino acid sequence: CAWSVRRGRLGSPLHF.

This clone was recorded once. The rearrangement joins TRBV6-2 or TRBV6-3 to TRBJ1-5; maybe TRBD1 (5 bases). CDR1 MNHEY and CDR2 SVGEGT come from the germline V gene. The CDR3 contains 18 residues. V dropped 2 bases and J dropped 0 bases, with 17 bases sitting between them. The CDR3 DNA reads TGTGCCAGCAGTTACCCAGGGTGGGGTATTAGTAGCAATCAGCCCCAGCATTTT. Its translation: CASSYPGWGISSNQPQHF.

The gene calls are TRBV7-2 and TRBJ1-1; perhaps TRBD1 as D (5 bases). Germline lookup yields CDR1 SGHTA and CDR2 FQGNSA. Trimming removed 4 bases from V and 5 bases from J, with 11 bases in between. This CDR3 is 13 amino acids long. The CDR3 sequence is CASSSQGLTEAFF. CDR3 coding DNA: TGTGCCAGCAGCTCCCAGGGATTAACTGAAGCTTTCTTT.

V gene TRBV5-4 combines with J gene TRBJ1-2; TRBD1 matches 9 bases. The junction had 4 bases not matched to a gene; V was cut back by 4 bases and J by 3 bases. Germline V CDR1 and CDR2: SGHNT, YYREEE (reference sequence). The CDR3 extends over 14 amino acids. CDR3 region: CASSTGGFDYGYTF. DNA for the CDR3: TGTGCCAGCAGCACAGGGGGCTTTGACTATGGCTACACCTTC.

This chain joins TRBV27 and TRBJ2-7, with a tentative D call TRBD1 (5 bases). Between the trimmed V and J ends, which lost 6 bases and 3 bases, there was a span of 15 bases. The CDR3 totals 14 residues. Germline V lookup: CDR1 MNHEY, CDR2 SMNVEV (reference sequence). CDR3 residues: CASSTDSRSYEQYF. The CDR3 DNA is TGTGCCAGCAGCACCGACAGCCGAAGCTACGAGCAGTACTTC.

The chain joins TRBV4-3 to TRBJ1-4, with TRBD1 as a possible D gene (6 bases). Trimming cost V 0 bases and J 7 bases, with 15 bases left between them. Germline V CDR1 and CDR2: LGHNA, YSLEER. This CDR3 contains 16 residues. The CDR3 nucleotides read TGCGCCAGCAGCCAAGAGCTCCCCAACAGGGCTGAAAAACTGTTTTTT. It encodes CASSQELPNRAEKLFF.

This sequence joins TRBV11-1 and TRBJ2-7; tentative D call: TRBD2 (5 bases). Trimming left V 3 bases short and J 0 bases short, with 9 bases between. Germline V gives CDR1 SGHAT, CDR2 FQDESV (reference sequence). The CDR3 spans 14 residues. This CDR3 reads CASSFREISYEQYF. CDR3 sequence (DNA): TGTGCCAGCAGCTTCCGGGAAATCTCCTACGAGCAGTACTTC.

CDR3 DNA sequence: TGCGCCAGCAGCTTGGACGGGTTCACCTACAATGAGCAGTTCTTC. Its translation is CASSLDGFTYNEQFF. The V gene is TRBV5-1, the J gene TRBJ2-1; D remains unclear. The CDR3 extends over 15 amino acids. Germline CDR1 reads SGHRS; CDR2 reads YFSETQ. Deletions cut 0 bases from V and 2 bases from J, with 9 bases between.

The rearrangement joins TRBV15 to TRBJ1-4; 7 bases map to TRBD1. CDR1 and CDR2 (germline): LNHNV, YYDKDF (reference sequence). The length of the CDR3 is 15 residues. V lost 4 bases and J lost 8; bases outside the gene matches: 10. The CDR3 DNA sequence: TGTGCCACCAGCATCGAACAGGGGTCTGGGGAAAAACTGTTTTTT. It translates to CATSIEQGSGEKLFF.

This chain links TRBV4-1 with TRBJ1-5; D possibly corresponds to TRBD1 (5 bases). The germline V gene has CDR1 MGHRA and CDR2 YSYEKL. The length of the CDR3 is 15 residues. The V gene lost 5 bases and the J gene lost 9 bases, with 20 bases spanning the gap. The CDR3 reads CASSLRDGATGPQHF. CDR3 DNA sequence: TGCGCCAGCAGCTTGCGGGACGGGGCGACCGGGCCCCAGCATTTT.

This chain links TRBV13 with TRBJ1-2, with 7 bases fitting TRBD1. CDR1 is PRHDT and CDR2 is FYEKMQ in the germline V gene (reference sequence). V was pared by 5 bases and J by 2 bases, with 2 bases of the junction left unmatched. The length of the CDR3 is 13 residues. The CDR3, as DNA: TGTGCCAGCAGCGCGGGACAGAACTATGGCTACACCTTC. This gives the protein CASSAGQNYGYTF. Supplemented by reference TRBV13 and TRBJ1-2, the full variable domain reads AAGVIQSPRHLIKEKRETATLKCYPIPRHDTVYWYQQGPGQDPQFLISFYEKMQSDKGSIPDRFSAQQFSDYHSELNMSSLELGDSALYFCASSAGQNYGYTFGSGTRLTVV.

The chain joins TRBV9 to TRBJ2-5, with D perhaps TRBD1 (5 bases). This CDR3 comprises 15 residues. Looked up from germline, CDR1 is SGDLS and CDR2 is YYNGEE. V lost 0 bases, J lost 2 bases, and 11 bases lay in between. The CDR3: CASSVEGNRQETQYF. CDR3 sequence (DNA): TGTGCCAGCAGCGTAGAGGGGAACCGGCAAGAGACCCAGTACTTC.